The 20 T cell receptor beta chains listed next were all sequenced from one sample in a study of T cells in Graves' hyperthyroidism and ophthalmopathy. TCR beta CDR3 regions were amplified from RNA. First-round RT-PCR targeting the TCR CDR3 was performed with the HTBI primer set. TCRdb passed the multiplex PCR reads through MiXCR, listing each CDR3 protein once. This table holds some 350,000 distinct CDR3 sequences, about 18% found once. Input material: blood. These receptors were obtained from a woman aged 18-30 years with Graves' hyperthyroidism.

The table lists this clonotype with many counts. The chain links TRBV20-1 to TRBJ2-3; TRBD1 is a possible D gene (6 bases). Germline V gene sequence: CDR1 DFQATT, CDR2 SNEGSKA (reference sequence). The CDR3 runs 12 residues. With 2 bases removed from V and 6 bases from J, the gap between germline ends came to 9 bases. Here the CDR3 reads CSARQGIDTQYF. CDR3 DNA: TGCAGTGCTAGACAGGGGATCGATACGCAGTATTTT.

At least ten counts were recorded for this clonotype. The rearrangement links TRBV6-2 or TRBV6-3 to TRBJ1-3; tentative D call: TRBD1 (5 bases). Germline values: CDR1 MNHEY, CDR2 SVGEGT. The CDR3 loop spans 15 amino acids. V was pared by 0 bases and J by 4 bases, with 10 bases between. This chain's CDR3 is CASSYSIPGGNTIYF. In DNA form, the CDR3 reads TGTGCCAGCAGTTACTCGATCCCAGGGGGAAACACCATATATTTT.

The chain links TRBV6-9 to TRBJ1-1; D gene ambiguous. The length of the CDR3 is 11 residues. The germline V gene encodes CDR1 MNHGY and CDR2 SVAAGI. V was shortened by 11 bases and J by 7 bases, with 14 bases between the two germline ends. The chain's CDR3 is CAAATISEAFF. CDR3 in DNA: TGTGCCGCCGCGACGATCAGTGAAGCTTTCTTT.

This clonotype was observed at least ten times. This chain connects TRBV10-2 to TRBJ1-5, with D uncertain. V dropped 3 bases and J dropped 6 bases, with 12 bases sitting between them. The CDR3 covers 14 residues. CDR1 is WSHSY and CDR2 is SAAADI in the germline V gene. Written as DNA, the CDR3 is TGCGCCAGCAGTGAAGGCCTCCCAGGTCAGCCCCAGCATTTT. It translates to CASSEGLPGQPQHF.

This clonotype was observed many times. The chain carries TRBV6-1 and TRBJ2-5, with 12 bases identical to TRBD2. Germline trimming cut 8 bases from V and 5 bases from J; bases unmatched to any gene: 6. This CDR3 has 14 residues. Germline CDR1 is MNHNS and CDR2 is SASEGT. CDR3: CASELAGGWETQYF. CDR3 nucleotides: TGTGCCAGCGAACTAGCGGGGGGATGGGAGACCCAGTACTTC.

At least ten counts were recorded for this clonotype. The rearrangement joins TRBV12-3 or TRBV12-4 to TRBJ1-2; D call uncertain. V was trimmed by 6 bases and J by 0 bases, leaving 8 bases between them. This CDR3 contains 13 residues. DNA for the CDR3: TGTGCCAGCAGCCCTCAAACTAACTATGGCTACACCTTC. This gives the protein CASSPQTNYGYTF.

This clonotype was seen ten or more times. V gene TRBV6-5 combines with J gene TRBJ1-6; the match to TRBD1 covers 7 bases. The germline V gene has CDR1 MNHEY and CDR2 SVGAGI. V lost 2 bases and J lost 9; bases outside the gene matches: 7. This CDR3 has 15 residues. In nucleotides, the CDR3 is TGTGCCAGCAGTTACCCGAGACAGGGTGTTTCACCCCTCCACTTT. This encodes CASSYPRQGVSPLHF.

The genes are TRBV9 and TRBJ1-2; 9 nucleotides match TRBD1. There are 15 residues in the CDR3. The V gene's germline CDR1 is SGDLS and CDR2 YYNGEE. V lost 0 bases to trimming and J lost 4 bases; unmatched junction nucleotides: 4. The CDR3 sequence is CASSVGPDRGYGYTF. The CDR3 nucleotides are TGTGCCAGCAGCGTAGGCCCGGACAGGGGCTATGGCTACACCTTC.

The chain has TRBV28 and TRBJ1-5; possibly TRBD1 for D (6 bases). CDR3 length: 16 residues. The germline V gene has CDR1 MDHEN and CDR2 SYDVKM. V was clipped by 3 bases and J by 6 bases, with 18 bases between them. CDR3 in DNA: TGTGCCAGCAGTTTCCCCGGCGGGACAAGTAGTCAGCCCCAGCATTTT. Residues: CASSFPGGTSSQPQHF.

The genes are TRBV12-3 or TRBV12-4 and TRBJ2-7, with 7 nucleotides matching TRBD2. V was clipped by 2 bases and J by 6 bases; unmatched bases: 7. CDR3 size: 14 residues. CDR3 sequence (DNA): TGTGCCAGCAGTTTACAGGCGGGAGTCTCCGAGCAGTACTTC. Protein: CASSLQAGVSEQYF.

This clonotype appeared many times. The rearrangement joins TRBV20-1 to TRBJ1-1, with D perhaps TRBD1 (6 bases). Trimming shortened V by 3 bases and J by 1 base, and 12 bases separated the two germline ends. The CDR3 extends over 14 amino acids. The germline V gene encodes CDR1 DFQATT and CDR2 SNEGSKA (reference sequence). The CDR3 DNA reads TGCAGTGCTAGCGCCTCCAGGGGGAACACTGAAGCTTTCTTT. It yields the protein CSASASRGNTEAFF.

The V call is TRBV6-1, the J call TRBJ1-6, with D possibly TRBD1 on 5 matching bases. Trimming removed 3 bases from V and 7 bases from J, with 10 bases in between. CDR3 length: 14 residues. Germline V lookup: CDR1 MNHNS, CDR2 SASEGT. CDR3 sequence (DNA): TGTGCCAGCAGTGAGGGCAGGGAGAATTCACCCCTCCACTTT. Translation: CASSEGRENSPLHF.

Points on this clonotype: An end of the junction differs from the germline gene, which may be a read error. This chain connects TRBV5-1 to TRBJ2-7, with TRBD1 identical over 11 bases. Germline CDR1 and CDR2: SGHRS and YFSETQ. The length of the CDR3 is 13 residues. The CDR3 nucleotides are TGCGCCAGCAGCCGGGACAGGGGGTACGGGCAGTACTTC. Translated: CASSRDRGYGQYF.

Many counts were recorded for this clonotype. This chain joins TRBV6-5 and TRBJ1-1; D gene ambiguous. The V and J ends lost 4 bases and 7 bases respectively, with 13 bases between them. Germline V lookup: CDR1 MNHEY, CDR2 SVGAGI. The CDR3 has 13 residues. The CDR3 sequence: CASSSTGGDEAFF. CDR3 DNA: TGTGCCAGCAGTTCAACGGGCGGGGATGAAGCTTTCTTT.

The CDR3 sequence is CAIRAKLAYEQYF. CDR3 DNA: TGTGCCATCAGGGCTAAGTTAGCCTACGAGCAGTACTTC. This chain uses TRBV10-3 with TRBJ2-7; D not resolved. Germline lookup yields CDR1 ENHRY and CDR2 SYGVKD. Trimming removed 6 bases at V and 2 bases at J, with 11 bases between. CDR3 length: 13 amino acids.

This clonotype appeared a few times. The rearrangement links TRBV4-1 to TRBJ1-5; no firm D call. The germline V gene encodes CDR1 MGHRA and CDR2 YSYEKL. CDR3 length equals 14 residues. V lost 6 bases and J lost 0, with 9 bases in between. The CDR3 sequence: CASRPGHSNQPQHF. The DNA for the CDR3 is TGCGCCAGCAGACCGGGCCATAGCAATCAGCCCCAGCATTTT.

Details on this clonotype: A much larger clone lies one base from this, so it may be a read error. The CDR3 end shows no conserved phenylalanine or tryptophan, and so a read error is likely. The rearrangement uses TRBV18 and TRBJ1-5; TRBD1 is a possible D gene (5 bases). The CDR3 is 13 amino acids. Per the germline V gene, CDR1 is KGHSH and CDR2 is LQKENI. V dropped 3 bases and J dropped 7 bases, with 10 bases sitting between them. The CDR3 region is CASSPSGLQPQHY. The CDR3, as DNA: TGTGCCAGCTCACCGTCGGGGCTCCAGCCCCAGCATTAT.

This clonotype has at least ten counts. In DNA form, the CDR3 reads TGTGCCAGCAGTTACCCGCGGCGCGGGGGGGCGGAGGAGACCCAGTACTTC. Encoded protein: CASSYPRRGGAEETQYF. This chain links TRBV6-5 with TRBJ2-5; TRBD2 agrees at 9 bases. This CDR3 has 17 amino acids. Germline CDR1 is MNHEY and CDR2 is SVGAGI. J gave up 5 bases and V 2 bases, and 12 bases lay outside the gene matches.

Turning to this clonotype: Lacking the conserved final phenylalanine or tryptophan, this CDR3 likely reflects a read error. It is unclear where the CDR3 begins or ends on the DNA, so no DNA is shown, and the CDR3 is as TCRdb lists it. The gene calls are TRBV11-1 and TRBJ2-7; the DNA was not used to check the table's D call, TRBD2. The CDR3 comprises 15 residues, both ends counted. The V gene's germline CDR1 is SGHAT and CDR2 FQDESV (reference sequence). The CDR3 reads CASRPTSGELLRAVG.

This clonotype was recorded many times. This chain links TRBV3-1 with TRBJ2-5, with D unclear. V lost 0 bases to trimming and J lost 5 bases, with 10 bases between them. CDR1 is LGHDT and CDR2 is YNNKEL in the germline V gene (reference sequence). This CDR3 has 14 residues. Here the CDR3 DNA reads TGTGCCAGCAGCCAAGATCCCGCGCGGGAGACCCAGTACTTC. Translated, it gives CASSQDPARETQYF.